Below are 29 T cell receptor beta chains sequenced from a single sample in a study of shared clonotypes between healthy human individuals. Profiling relied on immunoSEQ multiplex PCR, and the TCRdb table lists in-frame clones only, not all of them. The profile shows 2 million to 3 million clones, approximately 94% of them singletons. Sequenced input: naive CD4+ T cells sorted from blood. Subset denoted: CD45RA+ positively selected. Source of these receptors: a man younger than 35 in good health.

This chain links TRBV6-4 with TRBJ1-4, with 8 bases that match TRBD1. Unmatched junction bases numbered 13, after V lost 4 bases and J lost 3 bases. CDR1 and CDR2 from the germline V gene are MRHNA and SNTAGT. CDR3 length: 18 residues. CDR3 sequence (DNA): TGTGCCAGCAGTGGTCAGGACAGGGTAGATTCTGCTAATGAAAAACTGTTTTTT. Amino acids: CASSGQDRVDSANEKLFF.

The V call is TRBV5-4, the J call TRBJ2-4; 8 bases match TRBD2. Germline V gene lookup returns CDR1 SGHNT and CDR2 YYREEE (reference sequence). CDR3 length equals 13 residues. Trimming removed 1 base from V and 8 bases from J; junction bases left unmatched: 2. The CDR3: CASSLSGGHIQYF. The CDR3 DNA reads as TGTGCCAGCAGCTTGAGCGGGGGTCACATTCAGTACTTC.

This clone was found once. The chain has TRBV10-1 and TRBJ2-5; D may be TRBD1 (6 bases). CDR1 is WNHNN and CDR2 is SYGVQD in the germline V gene (reference sequence). The CDR3 is made up of 15 amino acids. V gave up 6 bases and J gave up 1 base, with 15 bases separating them. CDR3 nucleotides: TGCGCCAGCAGCAGGGGCGCAGGGTCCCAAGAGACCCAGTACTTC. It codes for CASSRGAGSQETQYF.

The chain has TRBV5-1 and TRBJ2-1; maybe TRBD2 (6 bases). V lost 0 bases to trimming and J lost 4 bases, with 11 bases between them. This CDR3 is built from 15 residues. Germline values: CDR1 SGHRS, CDR2 YFSETQ. The CDR3 nucleotides read TGCGCCAGCAGCTTGGATGGGCGGGATTACAATGAGCAGTTCTTC. Its protein is CASSLDGRDYNEQFF.

This clone was found once. The DNA for the CDR3 is TGTGCCAGCTCACCCTTAAGGGGGAGGATCACAGATACGCAGTATTTT. Its protein is CASSPLRGRITDTQYF. The V call is TRBV18, the J call TRBJ2-3, with D possibly being TRBD1 or TRBD2 (6 bases each). CDR1 is KGHSH and CDR2 is LQKENI in the germline V gene. The length of the CDR3 is 16 residues. V was pared by 3 bases and J by 2 bases, with 15 bases between.

The chain uses TRBV6-5 and TRBJ2-7, with 7 bases fitting TRBD2. Germline V gene lookup returns CDR1 MNHEY and CDR2 SVGAGI. This CDR3 is 16 amino acids long. Trimming removed 3 bases from V and 2 bases from J; junction bases left unmatched: 10. CDR3 in DNA: TGTGCCAGCAGTTATGGTGGGGGGGACGGACCCTACGAGCAGTACTTC. As protein: CASSYGGGDGPYEQYF.

The V and J genes are TRBV4-1 and TRBJ2-1, with D perhaps assigned TRBD1 or TRBD2 (5 bases each). The V end lost 3 bases, the J end lost 7 bases, and 10 bases lay between the germline ends. This CDR3 is built from 13 residues. Germline lookup yields CDR1 MGHRA and CDR2 YSYEKL. CDR3 loop: CASSQGDVNEQFF. DNA of the CDR3: TGCGCCAGCAGCCAGGGGGATGTGAATGAGCAGTTCTTC.

V is TRBV19 and J is TRBJ1-1; D is possibly TRBD1 (5 bases). CDR3 length: 15 residues. The V end was cut by 4 bases, the J end by 9 bases, with 21 bases between. The V gene's germline CDR1 is LNHDA and CDR2 SQIVND (reference sequence). The CDR3 DNA sequence: TGTGCCAGTAGTAGCCCAGGGTTAAGGGTCGGCAAAGCTTTCTTT. Protein: CASSSPGLRVGKAFF.

The rearrangement joins TRBV19 to TRBJ1-5; the D gene is possibly TRBD1 (5 bases). Trimming took off 3 bases at V and 3 bases at J, with 12 bases between the two ends. There are 15 residues in the CDR3. The germline CDR1 and CDR2 sequences are LNHDA and SQIVND (reference sequence). CDR3 sequence: CASSIWSGYNQPQHF. The CDR3 DNA reads TGTGCCAGTAGTATCTGGTCAGGGTACAATCAGCCCCAGCATTTT.

To note about this clone: Other DNA sequences in this sample translate to the same CDR3. The chain recombines TRBV6-1 with TRBJ2-7; TRBD2 aligns across 10 bases. Trimming cost V 1 base and J 4 bases; bases outside gene matches: 4. Germline CDR1 reads MNHNS; CDR2 reads SASEGT. This CDR3 is 15 amino acids long. CDR3 protein: CASSEGAGGPYEQYF. The DNA of the CDR3 is TGTGCCAGCAGTGAAGGAGCGGGAGGGCCTTACGAGCAGTACTTC.

The J gene is TRBJ2-5, the V gene TRBV18, with D perhaps matching TRBD1 (6 bases). V was clipped by 5 bases and J by 5 bases, with 18 bases between them. CDR1 and CDR2 from the germline V gene are KGHSH and LQKENI. CDR3 size: 15 residues. The CDR3 protein is CASSAYTGIGETQYF. DNA of the CDR3: TGTGCCAGCTCAGCGTACACAGGGATCGGGGAGACCCAGTACTTC. The variable domain in full, completed from reference TRBV18 and TRBJ2-5, reads NAGVMQNPRHLVRRRGQEARLRCSPMKGHSHVYWYRQLPEEGLKFMVYLQKENIIDESGMPKERFSAEFPKEGPSILRIQQVVRGDSAAYFCASSAYTGIGETQYFGPGTRLLVL.

In nucleotides, the CDR3 is TGTGCCAGCAGCTGGGGGCCACAGGGAGTTGGCGAGCAGTACTTC. This codes for CASSWGPQGVGEQYF. This sequence joins TRBV5-5 and TRBJ2-7, with D perhaps matching TRBD1 (6 bases). Germline values: CDR1 SGHKS, CDR2 YYEKEE (reference sequence). Trimming shortened V by 3 bases and J by 6 bases, and 19 bases separated the two germline ends. The CDR3 contains 15 residues.

This clone was detected once. The chain recombines TRBV6-6 with TRBJ2-7, with TRBD1 identical over 9 bases. This CDR3 comprises 16 residues. J lost 1 base, V lost 4 bases, and 8 bases had no gene match. The germline V gene has CDR1 MNHNY and CDR2 SVGAGI (reference sequence). CDR3 in DNA: TGTGCCAGCAGTTTGCCCGGGACAGGGATTTCCTACGAGCAGTACTTC. Translated: CASSLPGTGISYEQYF.

The rearrangement joins TRBV5-5 to TRBJ2-2, with a tentative D call TRBD1 (6 bases). Germline CDR1 reads SGHKS; CDR2 reads YYEKEE (reference sequence). This CDR3 contains 15 residues. V shed 1 base and J shed 7 bases, with 14 bases lying between them. The CDR3 loop reads CASSLSQGWDGELFF. The CDR3 DNA reads as TGTGCCAGCAGCTTGTCCCAGGGGTGGGACGGGGAGCTGTTTTTT.

This chain connects TRBV5-1 to TRBJ1-4; perhaps TRBD1 as D (5 bases). Germline CDR1 is SGHRS and CDR2 is YFSETQ. The CDR3 spans 14 residues. Trimming removed 2 bases from V and 7 bases from J, with 12 bases in between. CDR3 loop: CASSLSGGVEKLFF. In DNA form, the CDR3 reads TGCGCCAGCAGCTTATCCGGGGGTGTTGAAAAACTGTTTTTT.

The rearrangement joins TRBV19 to TRBJ2-5, with 8 positions matching TRBD1. Germline trimming cut 7 bases from V and 5 bases from J; bases unmatched to any gene: 6. This CDR3 is 13 amino acids long. From germline, CDR1 is LNHDA and CDR2 SQIVND (reference sequence). The CDR3 spells CASTPTGVETQYF. The CDR3 region has the DNA TGTGCCAGTACCCCGACAGGGGTGGAGACCCAGTACTTC.

The chain carries TRBV5-6 and TRBJ2-2; 9 nucleotides line up with TRBD1. CDR1 and CDR2 (germline): SGHDT, YYEEEE. The CDR3 length is 15 residues. V shed 4 bases, J shed 5 bases, and the junction held 6 bases outside the gene matches. The CDR3: CASSQDRGWTGELFF. For the CDR3, the DNA is TGTGCCAGCAGCCAGGACAGGGGTTGGACCGGGGAGCTGTTTTTT.

V is TRBV27 and J is TRBJ1-2; D is unresolved. From germline, CDR1 is MNHEY and CDR2 SMNVEV (reference sequence). The CDR3 consists of 15 residues. V dropped 6 bases and J dropped 4 bases, with 18 bases sitting between them. The CDR3: CASSLDKGALYGYTF. The CDR3 region has the DNA TGTGCCAGCAGCCTCGACAAGGGCGCTCTCTATGGCTACACCTTC.

J is TRBJ2-4 and V is TRBV5-6, with 10 bases fitting TRBD1. CDR1 is SGHDT and CDR2 is YYEEEE in the germline V gene. With 5 bases clipped from V and 7 bases from J, the junction kept 9 bases outside the gene matches. This CDR3 is 15 amino acids long. The CDR3 loop reads CASSPTGTGANIQYF. For the CDR3, the DNA is TGTGCCAGCAGTCCCACCGGGACAGGGGCGAACATTCAGTACTTC.

V and J are TRBV6-5 and TRBJ2-3; 11 nucleotides agree with TRBD2. The CDR3 is 15 residues long. After removal of 5 bases from V and 5 bases from J, the junction contained 6 bases not matched to a gene. Germline CDR1 is MNHEY and CDR2 is SVGAGI. Written as DNA, the CDR3 is TGTGCCAGCAGTAAAATAGCGGGGGGGCGAGATACGCAGTATTTT. This codes for CASSKIAGGRDTQYF.

The rearrangement joins TRBV11-2 to TRBJ2-5; possibly TRBD2 for D (6 bases). V lost 2 bases and J 5 bases, leaving 15 bases between the germline ends. CDR1 is SGHAT, CDR2 FQNNGV, per germline. There are 15 residues in the CDR3. CDR3 DNA sequence: TGTGCCAGCAGCTTACGGGGGAGCGGAGGGGAGACCCAGTACTTC. Translation gives CASSLRGSGGETQYF.

V gene TRBV9 combines with J gene TRBJ2-5; D remains ambiguous. Germline CDR1 and CDR2: SGDLS and YYNGEE. V lost 4 bases to trimming and J lost 5 bases, with 12 bases between them. This CDR3 has 13 residues. CDR3 nucleotide sequence: TGTGCCAGCAGCTCCACCCAAGGCGAGACCCAGTACTTC. Residues: CASSSTQGETQYF. The full variable domain, completed using reference TRBV9 and TRBJ2-5, is DSGVTQTPKHLITATGQRVTLRCSPRSGDLSVYWYQQSLDQGLQFLIQYYNGEERAKGNILERFSAQQFPDLHSELNLSSLELGDSALYFCASSSTQGETQYFGPGTRLLVL.

V usage is TRBV5-1 and J usage is TRBJ2-7; TRBD2 is a possible D gene (5 bases). The CDR3 length is 16 residues. The V and J ends lost 1 base and 2 bases respectively, with 16 bases between them. Germline V CDR1 and CDR2: SGHRS, YFSETQ. The CDR3 region is CASSLSGGRGAYEQYF. The CDR3 DNA sequence: TGCGCCAGCAGCTTGAGTGGCGGACGGGGAGCCTACGAGCAGTACTTC.

The genes are TRBV5-6 and TRBJ2-7; D not resolved. Germline loops: CDR1 SGHDT, CDR2 YYEEEE. The CDR3 has 15 amino acids. V dropped 3 bases and J dropped 0 bases, with 13 bases sitting between them. CDR3 in amino acids: CASSWRAVSSYEQYF. DNA of the CDR3: TGTGCCAGCAGCTGGCGAGCAGTAAGCTCCTACGAGCAGTACTTC.

The chain carries TRBV29-1 and TRBJ2-7; no clear D gene. CDR1 is SQVTM, CDR2 ANQGSEA, per germline. V lost 1 base and J 2 bases, leaving 6 bases between the germline ends. The CDR3 runs 12 residues. Here the CDR3 DNA reads TGCAGCGTTGAAGCCAACACCTACGAGCAGTACTTC. This translates into CSVEANTYEQYF.

The chain employs TRBV7-2 and TRBJ2-7, with D possibly matching TRBD2 (7 bases). Trimming removed 5 bases at V and 2 bases at J, with 13 bases between. Germline V gives CDR1 SGHTA, CDR2 FQGNSA. This CDR3 is built from 14 residues. In nucleotides, the CDR3 is TGTGCCAGCAGCCTCATGGGGGGGCCCTACGAGCAGTACTTC. Translated: CASSLMGGPYEQYF.

Notes on this clone: Other DNA sequences in the same sample also yield this CDR3. The J gene is TRBJ2-7, the V gene TRBV4-1; TRBD2 matches 15 bases. The CDR3 has 16 residues. The V segment lost 4 bases and the J segment 3 bases; nucleotides outside the gene matches: 4. Germline CDR1 reads MGHRA; CDR2 reads YSYEKL. The CDR3 DNA follows: TGCGCCAGCAGCCGTGGACTAGCGGGAGGGAGCTACGAGCAGTACTTC. It specifies CASSRGLAGGSYEQYF.

The chain recombines TRBV25-1 with TRBJ2-5, with D possibly matching TRBD1 (6 bases). The germline V gene encodes CDR1 MGHDK and CDR2 SYGVNS. CDR3 length equals 14 residues. Trimming removed 8 bases at V and 4 bases at J, with 17 bases between. The CDR3 here is CASSIRTVLETQYF. CDR3 nucleotides: TGTGCCAGCTCAATTCGGACAGTCCTAGAGACCCAGTACTTC.

This clone was counted between two and nine times. The CDR3 nucleotides are TGTGCCTGGAGTGTACAGGTTAATGAAAAACTGTTTTTT. Amino acids: CAWSVQVNEKLFF. The chain links TRBV30 to TRBJ1-4; maybe TRBD1 (5 bases). The CDR3 is 13 amino acids. Germline lookup yields CDR1 GTSNPN and CDR2 SVGIG (reference sequence). Trimming removed 0 bases from V and 4 bases from J, with 6 bases in between. Complete variable domain (other parts from reference TRBV30 and TRBJ1-4): SQTIHQWPATLVQPVGSPLSLECTVEGTSNPNLYWYRQAAGRGLQLLFYSVGIGQISSEVPQNLSASRPQDRQFILSSKKLLLSDSGFYLCAWSVQVNEKLFFGSGTQLSVL.